This TCR beta chain is from a study of blood T cell repertoires in COVID-19. On the study more broadly: The samples span acute and convalescent COVID-19 from the United States, Italy and Spain. PBMCs, B-cell-depleted T cells, or T cells were the source of the cDNA or gDNA that made up the material.

This CDR3 region has 14 residues. V dropped 5 bases and J dropped 6; count of bases not matched to a gene: 7. Germline V gene lookup returns CDR1 SGHVS and CDR2 FNYEAQ. In the authors' workflow: Amplification of reference gene primers provided the estimated nucleated cell counts. Clones were sequenced by immunoSEQ multiplex PCR, and TCRdb holds only the in-frame ones, with some missing. D and trimming come from the DNA, and the V and J calls and clone size come from that table. Among about 100,000 clones listed, around 87% were seen once. The receptor was isolated from a human donor in a cohort sampled during active COVID-19. Sequencing input: peripheral blood. This chain links TRBV7-6 with TRBJ2-1; 7 nucleotides match TRBD2. The CDR3 nucleotides read TGTGCCAGCAGCCCCGGGACTAACCTCAATGAGCAGTTCTTC. Encoded protein: CASSPGTNLNEQFF.